These 27 T cell receptor beta chains came from one sample sequenced in a study of cytomegalovirus exposure and HLA in healthy donors. TCRdb's copy holds only in-frame clones and misses some; the assay was immunoSEQ multiplex PCR. In the table there are 120,000 or so clones, roughly 90% of which are singletons. The specimen sequenced was PBMCs. These receptors all come from a woman aged 18-30 years in good health and CMV-seronegative.

The chain employs TRBV30 and TRBJ2-1; 10 nucleotides line up with TRBD2. The CDR3 loop spans 16 amino acids. The ends lost 4 bases at V and 9 bases at J; junction bases unmatched: 15. The V gene's germline CDR1 is GTSNPN and CDR2 SVGIG (reference sequence). The CDR3 sequence is CAWMGDAAGGPGEQFF. The CDR3 DNA reads as TGTGCCTGGATGGGGGATGCAGCGGGAGGGCCGGGTGAGCAGTTCTTC.

The chain uses TRBV6-6 and TRBJ2-1, with 7 positions matching TRBD2. Unmatched junction bases numbered 5, after V lost 5 bases and J lost 4 bases. Germline loops: CDR1 MNHNY, CDR2 SVGAGI (reference sequence). The CDR3 runs 14 residues. The CDR3 region has the DNA TGTGCCAGCAGTCTCGGGGAGGGATACAATGAGCAGTTCTTC. Translated, it gives CASSLGEGYNEQFF.

The chain employs TRBV28 and TRBJ1-2, with 9 bases aligning to TRBD1. Germline V gene sequence: CDR1 MDHEN, CDR2 SYDVKM. The ends lost 6 bases at V and 5 bases at J; junction bases unmatched: 13. The CDR3 is 16 residues long. This CDR3 reads CASRFRDRVLGYGYTF. DNA for the CDR3: TGTGCCAGCAGATTCCGGGACAGGGTCTTAGGGTATGGCTACACCTTC.

The J gene is TRBJ2-2, the V gene TRBV14; TRBD2 aligns across 9 bases. The CDR3 runs 17 residues. V lost 1 base, J lost 6 bases, and 9 bases stayed unmatched. From germline, CDR1 is SGHDN and CDR2 FVKESK. The CDR3 is CASSQAFGTSRAGELFF. The CDR3 coding sequence is TGTGCCAGCAGCCAAGCTTTCGGGACTAGCAGGGCCGGGGAGCTGTTTTTT.

This rearrangement joins TRBV4-3 to TRBJ1-4; TRBD1 aligns across 8 bases. The V segment lost 2 bases and the J segment 3 bases; nucleotides outside the gene matches: 8. The V gene's germline CDR1 is LGHNA and CDR2 YSLEER. The CDR3 has 17 residues. For the CDR3, the DNA is TGCGCCAGCAGCCAAATGCCGCAGGGGGCGGCTAATGAAAAACTGTTTTTT. Protein: CASSQMPQGAANEKLFF.

This chain links TRBV27 with TRBJ2-2; the D gene is possibly TRBD1 (5 bases). CDR3 length equals 12 residues. From germline, CDR1 is MNHEY and CDR2 SMNVEV (reference sequence). Trimming left V 9 bases short and J 3 bases short, with 8 bases between. The CDR3 sequence is CASLRDTGELFF. DNA of the CDR3: TGTGCCAGTCTCAGGGACACCGGGGAGCTGTTTTTT.

This chain uses TRBV6-6 with TRBJ1-2; D is perhaps TRBD1 (5 bases). Germline lookup yields CDR1 MNHNY and CDR2 SVGAGI (reference sequence). This CDR3 has 14 residues. V was trimmed by 6 bases and J by 0 bases, leaving 11 bases between them. The CDR3 protein is CASSETDSNYGYTF. The CDR3 DNA sequence: TGTGCCAGCAGCGAGACAGACTCTAACTATGGCTACACCTTC.

The V gene is TRBV5-4, the J gene TRBJ2-2; D is uncertain. The CDR3 length is 14 residues. CDR1 is SGHNT and CDR2 is YYREEE in the germline V gene (reference sequence). Trimming pared 6 bases from V and 0 bases from J, leaving 9 bases between. The chain's CDR3 is CASTTEANTGELFF. The CDR3 DNA sequence: TGTGCCAGCACAACCGAGGCGAACACCGGGGAGCTGTTTTTT. The whole variable domain, filled in from reference TRBV5-4 and TRBJ2-2, reads ETGVTQSPTHLIKTRGQQVTLRCSSQSGHNTVSWYQQALGQGPQFIFQYYREEENGRGNFPPRFSGLQFPNYSSELNVNALELDDSALYLCASTTEANTGELFFGEGSRLTVL.

The CDR3, as DNA: TGTGCCAGCAGTTTAGGGACTAGATACAATGAGCAGTTCTTC. The encoded protein is CASSLGTRYNEQFF. The chain links TRBV28 to TRBJ2-1, with 8 bases that match TRBD2. The CDR3 contains 14 residues. Germline-derived CDR1 and CDR2 are MDHEN and SYDVKM. Trimming took 2 bases from V and 4 from J; bases not matched to a gene: 1.

This chain uses TRBV19 with TRBJ2-7; 8 bases fit TRBD1. Germline V gives CDR1 LNHDA, CDR2 SQIVND (reference sequence). The J segment lost 2 bases and the V segment lost 6 bases, leaving 6 bases of the junction unmatched. The CDR3 contains 14 residues. CDR3 region: CASRDRVGTYEQYF. The CDR3 region has the DNA TGTGCCAGTAGGGACAGGGTGGGCACCTACGAGCAGTACTTC.

The chain uses TRBV7-2 and TRBJ1-5; D is perhaps TRBD1 (5 bases). Trimming removed 2 bases at V and 0 bases at J, with 8 bases between. Germline V gene sequence: CDR1 SGHTA, CDR2 FQGNSA. The CDR3 extends over 15 amino acids. The CDR3 nucleotides are TGTGCCAGCAGCTTAAGCAGGGTTAGCAATCAGCCCCAGCATTTT. It encodes CASSLSRVSNQPQHF.

This clone was seen a single time. The chain joins TRBV29-1 to TRBJ2-5, with 10 positions matching TRBD2. The CDR3 totals 13 residues. V shed 5 bases, J shed 4 bases, and the junction held 4 bases outside the gene matches. Germline values: CDR1 SQVTM, CDR2 ANQGSEA. The CDR3 sequence is CSVRAGGPETQYF. CDR3 nucleotide sequence: TGCAGCGTTAGAGCGGGGGGGCCAGAGACCCAGTACTTC. Full variable domain (remainder filled in from reference TRBV29-1 and TRBJ2-5): SAVISQKPSRDICQRGTSLTIQCQVDSQVTMMFWYRQQPGQSLTLIATANQGSEATYESGFVIDKFPISRPNLTFSTLTVSNMSPEDSSIYLCSVRAGGPETQYFGPGTRLLVL.

The V call is TRBV6-6, the J call TRBJ1-5; TRBD1 aligns across 10 bases. V shed 2 bases, J shed 5 bases, and the junction held 3 bases outside the gene matches. Germline V gene data show CDR1 as MNHNY and CDR2 as SVGAGI (reference sequence). This CDR3 region has 15 residues. The CDR3 DNA sequence: TGTGCCAGCAGTTACGGGACAGGGGAAGATCAGCCCCAGCATTTT. Its protein product is CASSYGTGEDQPQHF.

CDR3 in DNA: TGTGCCAGCAGCTTAAATCCTACTAACTATGGCTACACCTTC. Translation gives CASSLNPTNYGYTF. The chain joins TRBV7-8 to TRBJ1-2; D call uncertain. The V and J ends lost 2 bases and 0 bases respectively, with 7 bases between them. The CDR3 has 14 residues. The V gene's germline CDR1 is SGHVS and CDR2 FQNEAQ.

V is TRBV13 and J is TRBJ1-2; TRBD1 aligns across 7 bases. Germline CDR1 reads PRHDT; CDR2 reads FYEKMQ (reference sequence). The CDR3 sequence is 14 residues long. Trimming removed 3 bases from V and 4 bases from J; junction bases left unmatched: 5. The CDR3 loop reads CASSFTGDGYGYTF. CDR3 in DNA: TGTGCCAGCAGCTTTACAGGGGACGGCTATGGCTACACCTTC.

The V gene is TRBV2, the J gene TRBJ1-2; 7 nucleotides line up with TRBD1. Unmatched junction bases numbered 15, after V lost 8 bases and J lost 0 bases. Germline V gene lookup returns CDR1 SNHLY and CDR2 FYNNEI. The CDR3 runs to 17 residues. This CDR3 is CASGRPRTGLSNYGYTF. The CDR3 DNA reads as TGTGCCAGCGGACGTCCTAGGACAGGTCTCTCTAACTATGGCTACACCTTC.

The chain employs TRBV7-2 and TRBJ1-4; 8 bases match TRBD1. Germline-derived CDR1 and CDR2 are SGHTA and FQGNSA. With V trimmed by 5 bases and J by 8 bases, 10 bases remained unmatched. This CDR3 is 15 amino acids long. The CDR3 nucleotides are TGTGCCAGCAGCGGTCGGACAGGGTGGGAGGAAAAACTGTTTTTT. It is translated as CASSGRTGWEEKLFF.

The J gene is TRBJ1-5, the V gene TRBV6-5; 7 bases are a match to TRBD1. This CDR3 spans 14 amino acids. With V trimmed by 5 bases and J by 4 bases, 5 bases remained unmatched. CDR1 MNHEY and CDR2 SVGAGI come from the germline V gene. CDR3: CASSEGTENQPQHF. CDR3 coding DNA: TGTGCCAGCAGTGAAGGGACAGAAAATCAGCCCCAGCATTTT.

This sequence joins TRBV6-5 and TRBJ1-1; 9 nucleotides align to TRBD1. In germline, CDR1 is MNHEY, CDR2 SVGAGI. V was pared by 0 bases and J by 7 bases, with 9 bases of the junction left unmatched. The CDR3 runs to 16 residues. CDR3 DNA: TGTGCCAGCAGTTACTCGATGTGGGACAGGGCGGGTGAAGCTTTCTTT. Translation gives CASSYSMWDRAGEAFF.

The J gene is TRBJ1-1, the V gene TRBV30; 10 bases match TRBD1. In germline, CDR1 is GTSNPN, CDR2 SVGIG (reference sequence). J was trimmed by 6 bases and V by 5 bases; bases with no gene match: 6. The CDR3 runs 13 residues. As DNA, the CDR3 is TGTGCCTGGGAGACAGGGGGCAGCTCTGAAGCTTTCTTT. The encoded protein is CAWETGGSSEAFF.

The chain is built from TRBV5-1 and TRBJ2-1; 16 positions match TRBD2. With 4 bases clipped from V and 8 bases from J, the junction kept 9 bases outside the gene matches. CDR1 is SGHRS, CDR2 YFSETQ, per germline. The CDR3 loop spans 17 amino acids. The DNA for the CDR3 is TGCGCCAGCAGCCCTCCGGGACTAGCGGGAGGGTATGATGAGCAGTTCTTC. It translates to CASSPPGLAGGYDEQFF.

The chain employs TRBV19 and TRBJ2-7; weak D call: TRBD1 (6 bases). Trimming removed 5 bases from V and 2 bases from J, with 10 bases in between. The CDR3 is 13 amino acids. The germline gives CDR1 LNHDA, CDR2 SQIVND (reference sequence). The CDR3 DNA follows: TGTGCCAGTAGTGGGGACAAAGCCTACGAGCAGTACTTC. It specifies CASSGDKAYEQYF.

The chain uses TRBV2 and TRBJ1-2; tentative D call: TRBD1 (5 bases). Germline CDR1 and CDR2: SNHLY and FYNNEI. Trimming pared 5 bases from V and 4 bases from J, leaving 17 bases between. This CDR3 is built from 15 residues. DNA of the CDR3: TGTGCCAGCAGTCTCCGACAGACCTCCGGCTATGGCTACACCTTC. Its protein product is CASSLRQTSGYGYTF. Using reference TRBV2 and TRBJ1-2 for the parts outside the CDR3, the full variable domain is EPEVTQTPSHQVTQMGQEVILRCVPISNHLYFYWYRQILGQKVEFLVSFYNNEISEKSEIFDDQFSVERPDGSNFTLKIRSTKLEDSAMYFCASSLRQTSGYGYTFGSGTRLTVV.

The chain joins TRBV28 to TRBJ2-7, with 11 bases matching TRBD2. The CDR3 extends over 17 amino acids. V was pared by 4 bases and J by 0 bases, with 8 bases of the junction left unmatched. Germline CDR1 MDHEN, CDR2 SYDVKM. CDR3 protein: CASSSPATSGSSYEQYF. CDR3 in DNA: TGTGCCAGCAGTTCACCCGCCACTAGCGGGAGCTCCTACGAGCAGTACTTC.

This sequence joins TRBV18 and TRBJ2-7, with a tentative D call TRBD2 (6 bases). The CDR3 extends over 13 amino acids. The V end was cut by 3 bases, the J end by 7 bases, with 13 bases between. Per the germline V gene, CDR1 is KGHSH and CDR2 is LQKENI. The CDR3 region is CASSPNGGREQYF. The CDR3 DNA reads as TGTGCCAGCTCACCCAATGGGGGGAGAGAGCAGTACTTC.

The CDR3 loop is CASSLVSAGGLETQYF. The DNA of the CDR3 is TGTGCCAGCAGCTTGGTATCAGCGGGGGGACTAGAGACCCAGTACTTC. The chain joins TRBV5-8 to TRBJ2-5, with 9 bases identical to TRBD2. The CDR3 spans 16 residues. V lost 0 bases to trimming and J lost 4 bases; unmatched junction nucleotides: 7. The germline gives CDR1 SGHTS, CDR2 YDEGEE.

The rearrangement joins TRBV2 to TRBJ1-5; 9 nucleotides agree with TRBD1. CDR3 length equals 15 residues. With V trimmed by 6 bases and J by 3 bases, 6 bases remained unmatched. Germline loops: CDR1 SNHLY, CDR2 FYNNEI. In nucleotides, the CDR3 is TGTGCCAGCAGCACCGGGACAGGGTTCAATCAGCCCCAGCATTTT. Amino acid sequence: CASSTGTGFNQPQHF.